These 25 T cell receptor beta chains were sequenced from one sample in a study of beta chain features in type 1 diabetes. Broader study findings: Among all four CD4+ subsets, Type 1 diabetes patients had TCRB CDR3s that were moderately but significantly shorter.

Antigens of these TCRs are unknown. cDNA synthesis used the whole RNA isolate, giving expressed TCRB sequences. Libraries were prepared by immunoSEQ multiplex PCR; TCRdb keeps only in-frame clonotypes and omits some of them. The data contain over 600,000 clones, roughly 12% of them seen just once; the ten biggest clones take up more than 0.1%. Sequencing used naive CD4+ T cells from blood. These receptor sequences come from a man under 40 with type 1 diabetes.

Written as DNA, the CDR3 is TGTGCCAGCAGTGACAGCAATCAGCCCCAGCATTTT. Translated: CASSDSNQPQHF. The chain recombines TRBV25-1 with TRBJ1-5; D remains unclear. In germline, CDR1 is MGHDK, CDR2 SYGVNS. The V gene lost 3 bases and the J gene lost 1 base, with 1 base spanning the gap. The CDR3 length is 12 residues.

This clone has just a few counts. This chain connects TRBV7-2 to TRBJ1-2; 10 bases are shared with TRBD1. The CDR3 runs 16 residues. Germline V gives CDR1 SGHTA, CDR2 FQGNSA. Trimming removed 5 bases from V and 3 bases from J; junction bases left unmatched: 9. The chain's CDR3 is CASSKRQGAVDYGYTF. CDR3 DNA sequence: TGTGCCAGCAGCAAACGACAGGGGGCTGTGGACTATGGCTACACCTTC. Combining the CDR3 with reference TRBV7-2 and TRBJ1-2 gives the whole variable domain GAGVSQSPSNKVTEKGKDVELRCDPISGHTALYWYRQSLGQGLEFLIYFQGNSAPDKSGLPSDRFSAERTGGSVSTLTIQRTQQEDSAVYLCASSKRQGAVDYGYTFGSGTRLTVV.

This clone was recorded a few times. This chain joins TRBV28 and TRBJ2-1; tentatively, D is TRBD2 (5 bases). In germline, CDR1 is MDHEN, CDR2 SYDVKM. V lost 8 bases and J lost 9, with 11 bases in between. The CDR3 spans 11 residues. The CDR3, as DNA: TGTGCCAGCCCCGGAGGAGGTGAGCAGTTCTTC. It is translated as CASPGGGEQFF.

This clone was recorded a few times. The J gene is TRBJ1-1, the V gene TRBV29-1, with 7 bases that match TRBD1. The CDR3 sequence is 14 residues long. With 4 bases clipped from V and 1 base from J, the junction kept 6 bases outside the gene matches. Germline CDR1 and CDR2: SQVTM and ANQGSEA. CDR3 amino acids: CSVGLGQTNTEAFF. The CDR3 bases are TGCAGCGTTGGCCTGGGACAGACGAACACTGAAGCTTTCTTT.

CDR3 loop: CATSRVAGETNYGYTF. The CDR3 DNA is TGTGCCACCAGCAGAGTGGCAGGGGAAACCAACTATGGCTACACCTTC. The chain joins TRBV15 to TRBJ1-2; a possible D gene is TRBD1 (6 bases). The CDR3 covers 16 residues. Germline values: CDR1 LNHNV, CDR2 YYDKDF (reference sequence). V lost 1 base and J lost 2, with 14 bases in between.

This clone was found a few times. This rearrangement joins TRBV4-1 to TRBJ2-1, with 8 positions matching TRBD1. The CDR3 covers 16 residues. Trimming removed 3 bases from V and 2 bases from J; junction bases left unmatched: 6. From germline, CDR1 is MGHRA and CDR2 YSYEKL. CDR3 coding DNA: TGCGCCAGCAGCCAGATGGACAGGGCACCCTACAATGAGCAGTTCTTC. Translated, it gives CASSQMDRAPYNEQFF.

The chain combines TRBV15 with TRBJ2-6; D possibly corresponds to TRBD1 (5 bases). Looked up from germline, CDR1 is LNHNV and CDR2 is YYDKDF (reference sequence). The CDR3 sequence is 17 residues long. Trimming took 0 bases from V and 0 from J, leaving 9 bases between them. CDR3 sequence: CATSREGRASGANVLTF. The CDR3 DNA sequence: TGTGCCACCAGCAGAGAAGGCAGGGCCTCTGGGGCCAACGTCCTGACTTTC.

This clone was counted only a few times. CDR3 in DNA: TGTGCCAGCAGCCGGAGTCGGGCGGAGCCCCAGCATTTT. Translated, it gives CASSRSRAEPQHF. The chain couples TRBV7-9 to TRBJ1-5; D is unclear. Germline CDR1 and CDR2: SEHNR and FQNEAQ (reference sequence). V was cut by 5 bases and J by 8 bases, with 13 bases left in between. This CDR3 has 13 residues.

The V gene is TRBV5-4, the J gene TRBJ2-3, with 7 bases identical to TRBD1. V lost 4 bases and J lost 3; bases outside the gene matches: 5. The CDR3 is 14 residues long. The germline gives CDR1 SGHNT, CDR2 YYREEE (reference sequence). In nucleotides, the CDR3 is TGTGCCAGCAGCATACGACAGGGAACAGATACGCAGTATTTT. It specifies CASSIRQGTDTQYF.

V and J are TRBV9 and TRBJ2-3; D ambiguous. There are 12 residues in the CDR3. Germline CDR1 reads SGDLS; CDR2 reads YYNGEE. Trimming shortened V by 1 base and J by 4 bases, and 4 bases separated the two germline ends. DNA for the CDR3: TGTGCCAGCAGCGTAAGGGCAGATACGCAGTATTTT. Protein: CASSVRADTQYF.

This clone was seen only a few times. Here the CDR3 DNA reads TGTGCCAGCCTTTCGGCCCTAAACGAGCAGTACTTC. Amino acid sequence: CASLSALNEQYF. V is TRBV25-1 and J is TRBJ2-7; no definite D call. Germline CDR1 reads MGHDK; CDR2 reads SYGVNS. The CDR3 is 12 amino acids. Trimming took off 8 bases at V and 5 bases at J, with 13 bases between the two ends.

Comment on this clone: This specimen includes other DNA sequences encoding the same CDR3. CDR3 sequence reads: CASSLGGQGQETQYF. CDR3 sequence (DNA): TGTGCCAGCAGCTTAGGGGGACAGGGGCAAGAGACCCAGTACTTC. The chain uses TRBV7-2 and TRBJ2-5, with TRBD1 matching 10 bases. Looked up from germline, CDR1 is SGHTA and CDR2 is FQGNSA. This CDR3 spans 15 amino acids. Trimming cost V 1 base and J 2 bases; bases outside gene matches: 1.

Concerning this clone: At the DNA level, this CDR3 is encoded by other sequences in the same sample as well. The chain combines TRBV7-9 with TRBJ2-7; D is ambiguous. The V and J ends lost 0 bases and 0 bases respectively, with 6 bases between them. Germline loops: CDR1 SEHNR, CDR2 FQNEAQ (reference sequence). The CDR3 length is 14 residues. CDR3 region: CASSLARGSYEQYF. CDR3 coding DNA: TGTGCCAGCAGCTTAGCTCGTGGCTCCTACGAGCAGTACTTC.

The chain uses TRBV6-5 and TRBJ1-3; D unresolved. V was clipped by 5 bases and J by 0 bases, with 5 bases between them. The CDR3 totals 13 residues. Germline values: CDR1 MNHEY, CDR2 SVGAGI. The DNA of the CDR3 is TGTGCCAGCAGTCACAGCTCTGGAAACACCATATATTTT. This encodes CASSHSSGNTIYF.

This chain joins TRBV5-1 and TRBJ1-2, with TRBD1 matching over 11 bases. The V gene end was trimmed by 4 bases and the J gene end by 6 bases; junction bases not matched to a gene: 8. This CDR3 spans 15 amino acids. Germline V lookup: CDR1 SGHRS, CDR2 YFSETQ. CDR3 sequence reads: CASSTRPGQGDGYTF. DNA for the CDR3: TGCGCCAGCAGCACCCGACCGGGACAGGGGGATGGCTACACCTTC.

The J gene is TRBJ1-3, the V gene TRBV18; no firm D call. V was pared by 3 bases and J by 0 bases, with 12 bases between. The CDR3 totals 16 residues. Germline loops: CDR1 KGHSH, CDR2 LQKENI. The CDR3 reads CASSPSSLSSGNTIYF. The DNA for the CDR3 is TGTGCCAGCTCACCCTCTTCCCTGAGCTCTGGAAACACCATATATTTT.

This clone was counted only a few times. V gene TRBV5-4 combines with J gene TRBJ1-6, with D maybe TRBD1 (6 bases). CDR1 is SGHNT and CDR2 is YYREEE in the germline V gene (reference sequence). The CDR3 is 12 residues long. CDR3 DNA sequence: TGTGCGGCGAGGGGGTTAAATTCACCCCTCCACTTT. This translates into CAARGLNSPLHF.

This clone was counted between two and nine times. J is TRBJ1-2 and V is TRBV4-3; 7 positions match TRBD1. This CDR3 spans 15 amino acids. Germline trimming cut 1 base from V and 2 bases from J; bases unmatched to any gene: 4. From germline, CDR1 is LGHNA and CDR2 YSLEER. The CDR3 DNA reads as TGCGCCAGCAGCCAAGCCGACAGGGACAACTATGGCTACACCTTC. Translated: CASSQADRDNYGYTF.

This clone showed up just a few times. This chain uses TRBV11-2 with TRBJ2-7, with D perhaps matching TRBD1 or TRBD2 (5 bases each). V lost 4 bases, J lost 5 bases, and 18 bases lay in between. CDR1 and CDR2 from the germline V gene are SGHAT and FQNNGV. CDR3 length: 15 residues. The CDR3 region has the DNA TGTGCCAGCAGCTCAACACCGGGACCTTCCGACGAGCAGTACTTC. It codes for CASSSTPGPSDEQYF.

The chain recombines TRBV29-1 with TRBJ1-2; D perhaps matches TRBD1 (5 bases). Germline CDR1 and CDR2: SQVTM and ANQGSEA. Deletions cut 5 bases from V and 0 bases from J, with 7 bases between. CDR3 length: 12 amino acids. CDR3 protein: CSVWGTNYGYTF. As DNA, the CDR3 is TGCAGCGTTTGGGGGACTAACTATGGCTACACCTTC.

This clone has more than one count but fewer than ten. DNA of the CDR3: TGTGCCAGCAGTTACTCAACCGGGCCCACCTATGGCTACACCTTC. Amino acid sequence: CASSYSTGPTYGYTF. V and J are TRBV6-5 and TRBJ1-2; D is ambiguous. This CDR3 spans 15 amino acids. Germline loops: CDR1 MNHEY, CDR2 SVGAGI. With 0 bases removed from V and 4 bases from J, the gap between germline ends came to 12 bases.

This clone was picked up a small number of times. Other nucleotide sequences from this sample produce the same CDR3. The J gene is TRBJ1-1, the V gene TRBV9; D is unresolved. The CDR3 covers 13 residues. V was shortened by 0 bases and J by 1 base, with 4 bases between the two germline ends. Per germline, CDR1 SGDLS and CDR2 YYNGEE. The CDR3 bases are TGTGCCAGCAGCGTAGGAGCGAACACTGAAGCTTTCTTT. Translated: CASSVGANTEAFF.

V usage is TRBV30 and J usage is TRBJ1-5, with D uncertain. This CDR3 has 14 amino acids. CDR1 GTSNPN and CDR2 SVGIG come from the germline V gene (reference sequence). Trimming shortened V by 3 bases and J by 3 bases, and 12 bases separated the two germline ends. The CDR3 is CAWSGGSYNQPQHF. Here the CDR3 DNA reads TGTGCCTGGAGCGGAGGCTCGTACAATCAGCCCCAGCATTTT.

This clone turned up a few times. The gene calls are TRBV5-1 and TRBJ2-4; 8 bases fit TRBD1. Germline assignment: CDR1 SGHRS and CDR2 YFSETQ. The CDR3 length is 17 residues. V was pared by 1 base and J by 6 bases, with 12 bases of the junction left unmatched. In DNA form, the CDR3 reads TGCGCCAGCAGCTTGAACCCCGGACAGGGCCTGGGAAACATTCAGTACTTC. Translating gives CASSLNPGQGLGNIQYF.

This chain uses TRBV10-3 with TRBJ2-7, with 7 bases aligning to TRBD1. Trimming removed 11 bases from V and 3 bases from J; junction bases left unmatched: 13. Germline V lookup: CDR1 ENHRY, CDR2 SYGVKD. The CDR3 runs 14 residues. The chain's CDR3 is CAVQQGLQGYEQYF. CDR3 coding DNA: TGTGCCGTTCAACAGGGGCTTCAGGGCTACGAGCAGTACTTC.